This T cell receptor (beta chain) was documented in a study of siplizumab effects on memory and regulatory T cells. Points on this clone: Its antigen remains unidentified.

Broader study findings: Memory T cells appeared less diverse than naive cells, which seemed to contribute substantially to alloresponse. The authors mapped only a minor fraction of alloreactive clones to unstimulated subsets. Alloreactive sequences tracing back to unstimulated CD4+ memory cells fell significantly with siplizumab. Mappable alloreactive CD4+ clones came from Treg cells almost 70% of the time on average with siplizumab, against 26.9% in controls.

Looked up from germline, CDR1 is LNHDA and CDR2 is SQIVND (reference sequence). The CDR3 has 13 amino acids. V lost 10 bases and J lost 0, with 7 bases in between. The protocol was immunoSEQ multiplex PCR, while the TCRdb copy is restricted to in-frame clones and leaves out a portion. Found here are 95,000 to 130,000 clones, about 95% of them singletons; the top ten hold around 1.7%. The sample was non-Treg CD4+ T cells sorted from blood. The receptor comes from a human donor in good health. The V and J genes are TRBV19 and TRBJ2-6; D is unclear. CDR3 sequence: CATISSGANVLTF. The CDR3 DNA reads as TGTGCCACCATCTCCTCTGGGGCCAACGTCCTGACTTTC.